A selection of T cell receptor beta chains follows, all from one sample in a study of T-cell memory formation after mild COVID-19. MiXCR was run by TCRdb on the 5' RACE reads, yielding one entry per CDR3 protein. The data show hundreds of thousands of distinct CDR3 sequences, roughly 14% seen once. Sequenced material: PBMCs or a T cell subset sorted from them (not recorded which). Source of these receptors: a man between 18 and 35 years old who had mild COVID-19 (a few samples of this study predate the infection). Cell type and time point are not known. The CDR3 runs from the conserved cysteine through the conserved F or W. The D gene is left open where the match is weak. The size field is filled for only some rows; it gives once, few, many or a size class.

-,TRBV5-1,TRBJ1-1,-,TGCGCCAGCAGCCCCAAATTACAGGGACTGAACACTGAAGCTTTCTTT,CASSPKLQGLNTEAFF
many,TRBV5-1,TRBJ2-4,TRBD1,TGCGCCAGCAGCCCCTGGGCCCAGGACAGGGGTGACCGGGGGCGGTACTTC,CASSPWAQDRGDRGRYF
many,TRBV3-1,TRBJ2-3,TRBD2,TGTGCCAGCAGCTCGCTAGGACTAGCGGAAACTACGCAGTATTTT,CASSSLGLAETTQYF
-,TRBV20-1,TRBJ2-5,-,TGCAGTGCTAGAGATGGAGGGGGGGCCGGTGAGACCCAGTACTTC,CSARDGGGAGETQYF
many,TRBV5-1,TRBJ1-3,-,TGCGCCAGCAGCTTGGAACCGCGTACCGGCGGAAACACCATATATTTT,CASSLEPRTGGNTIYF
-,TRBV7-9,TRBJ1-2,-,TGTGCCAGCAGCTTAAGAGACGCCCCCTCGTGGGGCTACACCTTC,CASSLRDAPSWGYTF
-,TRBV7-2,TRBJ2-4,TRBD2,TGTGCCAGCAGCTTGCACCGGGCTAGCGGGGGGCCCGTAGGTATTCAGTACTTC,CASSLHRASGGPVGIQYF
-,TRBV30,TRBJ1-1,-,TGTGCCTGGAGGAGGTTGAACACTGAAGCTTTCTTT,CAWRRLNTEAFF
few,TRBV5-4,TRBJ2-1,-,TGTGCCAGCAGCTTGGGGGCGAACAGGGACAATGAGCAGTTCTTC,CASSLGANRDNEQFF
many,TRBV5-1,TRBJ1-5,-,TGCGCCAGCAGCTTGGTTGGAGATCCGGACCAGCCCCAGCATTTT,CASSLVGDPDQPQHF
few,TRBV4-1,TRBJ2-2,-,TGCGCCAGCAGCCGGATTACAGTCGGTCTTGGGACCGGGGAGCTGTTTTTT,CASSRITVGLGTGELFF
few,TRBV9,TRBJ2-1,-,TGTGCCAGCAGCGTATCCTCCCTGACCTACAATGAGCAGTTCTTC,CASSVSSLTYNEQFF
many,TRBV12-3/TRBV12-4,TRBJ2-2,-,TGTGCCAGCAGGAACACCGGGGAGCTGTTTTTT,CASRNTGELFF
few,TRBV20-1,TRBJ1-1,TRBD1,TGCAGTGCCAGAAAGCCAGGGGGCTTCGCGTTAGGCACTGAAGCTTTCTTT,CSARKPGGFALGTEAFF
few,TRBV7-2,TRBJ2-3,TRBD2,TGTGCCAGCAGCCGAAATTCCGGGACTAGCGGGGGTCGAATGGATACGCAGTATTTT,CASSRNSGTSGGRMDTQYF
few,TRBV10-2,TRBJ2-7,TRBD2,TGCGCCAGCAGCGCGGGTGAAGCGGGGGGTGCCTACGAGCAGTACTTC,CASSAGEAGGAYEQYF
few,TRBV20-1,TRBJ2-7,-,TGCAGTGCTAGGGGGGCTTATGCCCACGAGCAGTACTTC,CSARGAYAHEQYF
-,TRBV7-6,TRBJ2-2,-,TGTGCCAGCAGCTCGCGCAAGGGGAGCACCGGGGAGCTGTTTTTT,CASSSRKGSTGELFF
few,TRBV28,TRBJ2-3,-,TGTGCCAGCAGTTTAACACTAAATACGCAGTATTTT,CASSLTLNTQYF
few,TRBV5-1,TRBJ2-7,-,TGCGCCAGCAGCTTGGTGGCAGTGTCCTACGAGCAGTACTTC,CASSLVAVSYEQYF
few,TRBV13,TRBJ2-3,TRBD2,TGTGCCAGCAGCTTAAGCGGGGAGGGGCCAGATACGCAGTATTTT,CASSLSGEGPDTQYF
-,TRBV5-1,TRBJ2-7,TRBD2,TGCGCCAGCAGCCCGGGAGGCTCCGAGTGGGAGCAGTACTTC,CASSPGGSEWEQYF
-,TRBV24-1,TRBJ2-2,TRBD1,TGTGCCACCAGTGACAGGACAGGGGCAGACACCGGGGAGCTGTTTTTT,CATSDRTGADTGELFF
-,TRBV29-1,TRBJ2-5,-,TGCAGCGTTGGTTGGGCAGGGGACGGGGAGACCCAGTACTTC,CSVGWAGDGETQYF
many,TRBV12-3/TRBV12-4,TRBJ2-3,-,TGTGCCAGCAGGCGGGCCGGGGCGCAGTATTTT,CASRRAGAQYF
many,TRBV6-5,TRBJ1-5,-,TGTGCCAGCAAACAGAGAGGGGTGGGAGGTCAGCCCCAGCATTTT,CASKQRGVGGQPQHF
few,TRBV24-1,TRBJ2-3,-,TGTGCCACTCAGAAGAGGGGCAGCACAGATACGCAGTATTTT,CATQKRGSTDTQYF
many,TRBV2,TRBJ2-1,-,TGTGCCAGCAGTGAGTTAACTAGCCCGTACAATGAGCAGTTCTTC,CASSELTSPYNEQFF
-,TRBV12-3/TRBV12-4,TRBJ2-5,-,TGTGCCAGCAGTCGGGACCCGTCTGAGACCCAGTACTTC,CASSRDPSETQYF
-,TRBV6-5,TRBJ1-6,TRBD1,TGTGCCACCCGGCCGGGACAGGGCTATAATTCACCCCTCCACTTT,CATRPGQGYNSPLHF
-,TRBV6-6,TRBJ2-3,-,TGTGCCAGCAGGTTCGGGGGGCGCGGGACAGATACGCAGTATTTT,CASRFGGRGTDTQYF
-,TRBV4-1,TRBJ1-4,-,TGCGCCAGCAGCCAGACAATGAAGTACGAAAAACTGTTTTTT,CASSQTMKYEKLFF
few,TRBV7-3,TRBJ2-3,-,TGTGCCAGCAGCCCGTCGTATTCCCCTAGCACAGATACGCAGTATTTT,CASSPSYSPSTDTQYF
few,TRBV20-1,TRBJ2-3,-,TGCAGTGCTAGAGATGAACGGGGTGGTACGCAGTATTTT,CSARDERGGTQYF
many,TRBV2,TRBJ1-1,-,TGTGCCAGCAGTGAAGCTGCTGAGGTGAACACTGAAGCTTTCTTT,CASSEAAEVNTEAFF
-,TRBV20-1,TRBJ1-1,-,TGCAGTGCTAGGCCGATACCGGGACACCCCATGAACACTGAAGCTTTCTTT,CSARPIPGHPMNTEAFF
many,TRBV24-1,TRBJ2-1,-,TGTGCCACCAGTGATTACAATAATGAGCAGTTCTTC,CATSDYNNEQFF
few,TRBV6-6,TRBJ1-4,TRBD1,TGTGCCAGCAGTCCTCAGGGGGTAGGGACGGAAAAACTGTTTTTT,CASSPQGVGTEKLFF
-,TRBV4-3,TRBJ1-6,-,TGCGCCAGCAGCCCGGACCCAGGAAGGACCTATAATTCACCCCTCCACTTT,CASSPDPGRTYNSPLHF
few,TRBV7-9,TRBJ1-2,-,TGTGCCAGCAGCTATGGGATTAATTATGGCTACACCTTC,CASSYGINYGYTF
-,TRBV20-1,TRBJ1-1,-,TGCAGTGCTAGACCGGTGACAGGACTGGTAGCTTTCTTT,CSARPVTGLVAFF
few,TRBV29-1,TRBJ2-2,TRBD1,TGCAGCGTTGAACTAACTCGACAGGGTATCACCGGGGAGCTGTTTTTT,CSVELTRQGITGELFF
-,TRBV15,TRBJ2-5,TRBD1,TGTGCCACCAGCAGAGGGTCAGGGGGCCAGGAGACCCAGTACTTC,CATSRGSGGQETQYF
-,TRBV6-2/TRBV6-3,TRBJ1-1,-,TGTGCCAGCACCCGAGGTCAGGGGCACTTTGGGGCTTTCTTT,CASTRGQGHFGAFF
few,TRBV4-1,TRBJ1-5,-,TGCGCCAGCAGCCGGGGCCTCCCGGGGGGCAATCAGCCCCAGCATTTT,CASSRGLPGGNQPQHF
-,TRBV12-3/TRBV12-4,TRBJ1-1,TRBD1,TGTGCCAGCAGTCCCATAGGACAGGGTGAAGCTTTCTTT,CASSPIGQGEAFF
few,TRBV27,TRBJ2-7,-,TGTGCCAGCAGCCTGTTAGGGGGACGCTCCTACGAGCAGTACTTC,CASSLLGGRSYEQYF
few,TRBV6-5,TRBJ1-5,-,TGTGCCAGCAGCACGAGCCGGAATCAGCCCCAGCATTTT,CASSTSRNQPQHF
few,TRBV5-1,TRBJ1-6,-,TGCGCCAGCAGCTCAGATGCCAATTCACCCCTCCACTTT,CASSSDANSPLHF
few,TRBV5-1,TRBJ2-5,TRBD2,TGCGCCAGCAGCACGGGACTAGCGGGGACCCAAGAGACCCAGTACTTC,CASSTGLAGTQETQYF
few,TRBV6-2/TRBV6-3,TRBJ2-1,-,TGTGCCAGCAGTTACCGGTCCCACAATGAGCAGTTCTTC,CASSYRSHNEQFF
few,TRBV4-3,TRBJ2-3,TRBD2,TGCGCCAGCAGCCAAGGCCCTACTAGCGGGGACACAGATACGCAGTATTTT,CASSQGPTSGDTDTQYF
few,TRBV7-8,TRBJ1-2,TRBD1,TGTGCCAGCAGCTCACAAACAGGGGGATACACCTTC,CASSSQTGGYTF
few,TRBV7-9,TRBJ2-1,TRBD2,TGTGCCAGCAGCTCCACCGGGACTAGCGGGGGGCCCCCAGGGGAGCAGTTCTTC,CASSSTGTSGGPPGEQFF
few,TRBV6-2/TRBV6-3,TRBJ2-1,TRBD2,TGTGCCAGCAGCCACAGACTAGCGGGGGGGCAGTACAATGAGCAGTTCTTC,CASSHRLAGGQYNEQFF
few,TRBV7-8,TRBJ1-4,-,TGTGCCAGCAGCTTACGAGGACGGGGTGAAAAACTGTTTTTT,CASSLRGRGEKLFF